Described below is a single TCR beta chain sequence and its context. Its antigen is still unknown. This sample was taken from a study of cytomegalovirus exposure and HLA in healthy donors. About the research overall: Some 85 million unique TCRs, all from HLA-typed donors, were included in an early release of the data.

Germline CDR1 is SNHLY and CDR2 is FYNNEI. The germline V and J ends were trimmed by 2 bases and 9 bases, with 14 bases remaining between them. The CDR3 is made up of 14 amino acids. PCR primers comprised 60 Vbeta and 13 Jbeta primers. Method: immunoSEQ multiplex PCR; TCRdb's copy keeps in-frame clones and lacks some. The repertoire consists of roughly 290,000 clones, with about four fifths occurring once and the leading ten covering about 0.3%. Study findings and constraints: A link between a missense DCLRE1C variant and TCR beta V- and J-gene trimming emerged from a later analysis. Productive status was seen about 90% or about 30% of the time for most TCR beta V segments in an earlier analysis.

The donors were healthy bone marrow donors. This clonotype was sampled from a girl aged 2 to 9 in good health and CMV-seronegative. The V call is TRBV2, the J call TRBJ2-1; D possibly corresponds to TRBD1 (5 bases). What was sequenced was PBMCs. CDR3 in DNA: TGTGCCAGCAGTGAAACCTTAGGGGTGACTGAGCAGTTCTTC. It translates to CASSETLGVTEQFF.